This T cell receptor (beta chain) was captured in a study of Ad26.COV2.S vaccination and SARS-CoV-2 variants. Across the whole study: Donor joined the COV1001 Ad26.COV2.S trial arm.

Germline lookup yields CDR1 LNHDA and CDR2 SQIVND (reference sequence). The CDR3 loop spans 15 amino acids. J was trimmed by 7 bases and V by 5 bases; bases with no gene match: 9. In the case of this clone: As yet, its antigen is unknown.

Assay used: immunoSEQ multiplex PCR; TCRdb lists only in-frame clones, some missing. This table has around 450,000 clones, 90% appearing once. The treatment is: 15 to 20 received Ad26.COV2.S at low or high dose, single or two shots; 5 received placebo; per-sample allocation not given. The samples date from day 63 after the first vaccine or placebo injection. Aged 18-55 years, donor was enrolled in Boston in about 2020. General study results and limits: Recipients of vaccine and of placebo showed similar breadth of their non-spike TCR repertoires.

The source was peripheral blood, collected in a trial of Ad26.COV2.S vaccine versus placebo. The clonotype was recovered from a person between 18 and 60 years old who received the Ad26.COV2.S COVID-19 vaccine or a placebo. The chain links TRBV19 to TRBJ1-4; 8 nucleotides match TRBD1. This CDR3 is CASSSRQGRAEKLFF. The DNA of the CDR3 is TGTGCCAGTAGTTCTCGACAGGGGAGGGCTGAAAAACTGTTTTTT.